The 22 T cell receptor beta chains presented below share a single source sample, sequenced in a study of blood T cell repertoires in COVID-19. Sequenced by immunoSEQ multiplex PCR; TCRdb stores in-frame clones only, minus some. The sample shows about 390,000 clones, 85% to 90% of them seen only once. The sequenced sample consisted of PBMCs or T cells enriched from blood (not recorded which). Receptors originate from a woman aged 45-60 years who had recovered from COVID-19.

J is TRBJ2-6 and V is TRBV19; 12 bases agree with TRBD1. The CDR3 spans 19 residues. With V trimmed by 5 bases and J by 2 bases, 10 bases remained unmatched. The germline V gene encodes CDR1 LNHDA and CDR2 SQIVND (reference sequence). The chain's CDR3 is CASSSPPGQGAPGANVLTF. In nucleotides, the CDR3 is TGTGCCAGTAGTTCCCCCCCGGGACAGGGGGCGCCTGGGGCCAACGTCCTGACTTTC.

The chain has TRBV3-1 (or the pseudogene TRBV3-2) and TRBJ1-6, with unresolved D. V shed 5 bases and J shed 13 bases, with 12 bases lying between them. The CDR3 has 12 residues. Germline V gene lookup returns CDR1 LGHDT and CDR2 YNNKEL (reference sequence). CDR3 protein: CASSSPRVPLHF. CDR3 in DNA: TGTGCCAGCAGCTCCCCCCGCGTCCCCCTCCACTTT.

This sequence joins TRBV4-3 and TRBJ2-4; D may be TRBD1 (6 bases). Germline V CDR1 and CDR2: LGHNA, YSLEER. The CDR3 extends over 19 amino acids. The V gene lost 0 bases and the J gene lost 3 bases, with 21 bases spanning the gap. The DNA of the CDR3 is TGCGCCAGCAGCCAAGACCGGCAAGGACAGACGTCGGGCAAAAACATTCAGTACTTC. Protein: CASSQDRQGQTSGKNIQYF.

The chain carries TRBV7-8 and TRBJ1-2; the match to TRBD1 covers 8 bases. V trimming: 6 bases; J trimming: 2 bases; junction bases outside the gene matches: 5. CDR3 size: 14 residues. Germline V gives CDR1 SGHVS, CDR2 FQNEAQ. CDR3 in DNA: TGTGCCAGCAGAGAACGGACAGGGAACTATGGCTACACCTTC. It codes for CASRERTGNYGYTF.

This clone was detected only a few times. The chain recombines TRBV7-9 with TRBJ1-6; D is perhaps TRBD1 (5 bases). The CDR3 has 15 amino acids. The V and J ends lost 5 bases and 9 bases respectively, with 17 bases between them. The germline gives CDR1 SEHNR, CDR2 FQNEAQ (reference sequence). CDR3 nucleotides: TGTGCCAGCAGCCCAAGGGAGGGGACTGGTTCACCCCTCCACTTT. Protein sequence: CASSPREGTGSPLHF.

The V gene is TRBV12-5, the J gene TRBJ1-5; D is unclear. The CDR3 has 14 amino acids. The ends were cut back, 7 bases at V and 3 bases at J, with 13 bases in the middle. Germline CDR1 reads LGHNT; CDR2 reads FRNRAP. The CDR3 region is CASALSDNNQPQHF. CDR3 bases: TGTGCTAGTGCTCTCAGCGATAACAATCAGCCCCAGCATTTT.

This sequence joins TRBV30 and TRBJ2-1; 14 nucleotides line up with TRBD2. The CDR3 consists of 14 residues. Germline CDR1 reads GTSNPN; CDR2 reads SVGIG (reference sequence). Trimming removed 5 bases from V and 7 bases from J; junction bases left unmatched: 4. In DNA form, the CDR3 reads TGTGCCTGGGGACTAGCGGGGGGTTGGAATGAGCAGTTCTTC. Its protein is CAWGLAGGWNEQFF. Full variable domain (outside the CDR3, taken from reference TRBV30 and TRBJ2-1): SQTIHQWPATLVQPVGSPLSLECTVEGTSNPNLYWYRQAAGRGLQLLFYSVGIGQISSEVPQNLSASRPQDRQFILSSKKLLLSDSGFYLCAWGLAGGWNEQFFGPGTRLTVL.

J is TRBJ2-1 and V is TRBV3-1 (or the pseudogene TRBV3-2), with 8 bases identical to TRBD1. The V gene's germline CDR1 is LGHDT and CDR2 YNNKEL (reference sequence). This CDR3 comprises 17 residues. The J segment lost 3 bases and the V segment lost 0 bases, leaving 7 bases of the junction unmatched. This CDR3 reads CASSQDSGTGDYNEQFF. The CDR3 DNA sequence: TGTGCCAGCAGCCAAGATTCCGGGACAGGAGACTACAATGAGCAGTTCTTC.

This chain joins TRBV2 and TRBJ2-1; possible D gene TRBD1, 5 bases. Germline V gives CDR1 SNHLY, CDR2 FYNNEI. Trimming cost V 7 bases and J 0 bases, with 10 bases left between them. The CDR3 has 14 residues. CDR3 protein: CASNRGSSYNEQFF. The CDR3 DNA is TGTGCCAGCAATAGGGGAAGCTCCTACAATGAGCAGTTCTTC.

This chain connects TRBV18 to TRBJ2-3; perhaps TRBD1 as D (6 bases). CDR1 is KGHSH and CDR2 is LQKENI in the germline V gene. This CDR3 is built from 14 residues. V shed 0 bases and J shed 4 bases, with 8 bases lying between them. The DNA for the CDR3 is TGTGCCAGCTCACCACCTGGGGGCCCAGATACGCAGTATTTT. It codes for CASSPPGGPDTQYF.

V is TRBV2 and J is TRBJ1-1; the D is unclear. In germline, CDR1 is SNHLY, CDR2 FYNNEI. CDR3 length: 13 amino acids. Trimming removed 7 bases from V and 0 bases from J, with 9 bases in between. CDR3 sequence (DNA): TGTGCCAGCACCCCCGGTCTGAACACTGAAGCTTTCTTT. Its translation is CASTPGLNTEAFF.

CDR3 coding DNA: TGCGCCAGCAGCCCGACTAGGGGTTTTCAGCCCCAGCATTTT. This translates into CASSPTRGFQPQHF. This chain links TRBV4-3 with TRBJ1-5, with D possibly being TRBD1 (5 bases). CDR3 length: 14 amino acids. CDR1 is LGHNA and CDR2 is YSLEER in the germline V gene. Trimming stripped 4 bases from V and 6 bases from J, with 13 bases between.

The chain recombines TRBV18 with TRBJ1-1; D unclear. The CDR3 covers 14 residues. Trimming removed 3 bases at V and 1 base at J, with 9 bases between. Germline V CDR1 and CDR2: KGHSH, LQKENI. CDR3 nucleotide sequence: TGTGCCAGCTCACCGGGCAGGCAGAACACTGAAGCTTTCTTT. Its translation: CASSPGRQNTEAFF.

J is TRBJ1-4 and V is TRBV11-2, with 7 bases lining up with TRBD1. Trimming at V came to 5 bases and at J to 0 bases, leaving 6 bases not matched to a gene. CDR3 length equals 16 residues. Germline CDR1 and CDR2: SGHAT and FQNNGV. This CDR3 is CASSPRDRATNEKLFF. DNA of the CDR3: TGTGCCAGCAGCCCCCGGGACAGAGCAACTAATGAAAAACTGTTTTTT.

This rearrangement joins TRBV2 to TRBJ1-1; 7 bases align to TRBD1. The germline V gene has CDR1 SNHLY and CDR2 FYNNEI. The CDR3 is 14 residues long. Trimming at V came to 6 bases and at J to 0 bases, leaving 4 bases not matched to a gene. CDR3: CASSEGQMNTEAFF. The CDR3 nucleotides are TGTGCCAGCAGCGAGGGACAGATGAACACTGAAGCTTTCTTT.

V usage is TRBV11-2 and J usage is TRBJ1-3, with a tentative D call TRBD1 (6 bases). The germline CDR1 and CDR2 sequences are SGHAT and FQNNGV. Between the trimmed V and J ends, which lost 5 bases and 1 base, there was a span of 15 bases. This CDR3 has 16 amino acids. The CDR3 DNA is TGTGCCAGCAGCACCTACCTCCAGGGGTCTGGAAACACCATATATTTT. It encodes CASSTYLQGSGNTIYF.

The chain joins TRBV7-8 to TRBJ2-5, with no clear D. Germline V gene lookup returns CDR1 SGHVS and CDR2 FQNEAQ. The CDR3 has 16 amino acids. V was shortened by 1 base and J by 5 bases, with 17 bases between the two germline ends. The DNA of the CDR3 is TGTGCCAGCAGCTTAGGTAGCCTACTACGTGTGGAGACCCAGTACTTC. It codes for CASSLGSLLRVETQYF.

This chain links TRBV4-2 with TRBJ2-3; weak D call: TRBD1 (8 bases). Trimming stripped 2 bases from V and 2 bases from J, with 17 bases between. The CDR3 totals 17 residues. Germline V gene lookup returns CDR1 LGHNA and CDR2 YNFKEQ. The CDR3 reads CASSQKRDRRHTDTQYF. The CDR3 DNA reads TGTGCCAGCAGCCAAAAGCGGGACAGGAGACACACAGATACGCAGTATTTT.

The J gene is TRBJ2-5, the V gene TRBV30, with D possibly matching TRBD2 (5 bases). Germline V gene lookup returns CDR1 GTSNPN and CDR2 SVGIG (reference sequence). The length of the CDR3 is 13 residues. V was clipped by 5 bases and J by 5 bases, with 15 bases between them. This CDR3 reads CAWAGLFSETQYF. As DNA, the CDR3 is TGTGCCTGGGCTGGACTGTTCTCCGAGACCCAGTACTTC.

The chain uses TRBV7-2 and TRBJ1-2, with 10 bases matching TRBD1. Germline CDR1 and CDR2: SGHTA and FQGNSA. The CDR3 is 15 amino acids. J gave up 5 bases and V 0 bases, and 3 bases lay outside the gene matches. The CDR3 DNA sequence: TGTGCCAGCAGCTTAGCAGGGACAGGGGCATATGGCTACACCTTC. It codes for CASSLAGTGAYGYTF.

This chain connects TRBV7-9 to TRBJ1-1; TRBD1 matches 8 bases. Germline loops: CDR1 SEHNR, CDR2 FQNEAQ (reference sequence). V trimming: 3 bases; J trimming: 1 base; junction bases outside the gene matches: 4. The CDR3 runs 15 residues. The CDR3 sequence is CASSLDRAENTEAFF. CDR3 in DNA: TGTGCCAGCAGCTTGGACAGGGCTGAGAACACTGAAGCTTTCTTT.

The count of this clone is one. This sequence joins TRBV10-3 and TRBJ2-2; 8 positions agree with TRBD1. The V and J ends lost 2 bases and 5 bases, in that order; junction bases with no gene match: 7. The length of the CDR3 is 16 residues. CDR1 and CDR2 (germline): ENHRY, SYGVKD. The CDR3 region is CAISERDRGGTGELFF. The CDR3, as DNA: TGTGCCATCAGTGAGAGAGACAGGGGTGGTACCGGGGAGCTGTTTTTT.